This TCR beta chain is from a study of control samples from healthy donors and cancer patients. The CDR3 totals 13 residues. Trimming pared 2 bases from V and 4 bases from J, leaving 10 bases between. Germline values: CDR1 SGHKS, CDR2 YYEKEE (reference sequence). Clones were sequenced by immunoSEQ multiplex PCR, and TCRdb holds only the in-frame ones, with some missing. Of under 80,000 clones detected, over 75% appear once; the ten largest clones hold under 30%. The sample was blood. This TCR came from a man aged 45-65 years in good health. The chain recombines TRBV5-5 with TRBJ2-7; D may be TRBD2 (6 bases). The CDR3 sequence: CASSFVGGYEQYF. The DNA of the CDR3 is TGTGCCAGCAGCTTCGTCGGGGGATACGAGCAGTACTTC.